Below are 7 T cell receptor beta chains sequenced from a single sample in a study of cytomegalovirus exposure and HLA in healthy donors. The PCR used 60 Vbeta and 13 Jbeta primers. This table comes from immunoSEQ multiplex PCR, and its TCRdb copy is limited to in-frame clones, with some not included. The sample table includes over 65,000 clones. Input material: PBMCs. The receptor set was obtained from a man aged 25-45 years in good health and CMV-seronegative.

The chain couples TRBV9 to TRBJ2-1; weak D call: TRBD2 (6 bases). The CDR3 is 15 amino acids. V gave up 4 bases and J gave up 2 bases, with 13 bases separating them. Germline V CDR1 and CDR2: SGDLS, YYNGEE. The CDR3: CASSLSGLPYNEQFF. In DNA form, the CDR3 reads TGTGCCAGCAGCCTTAGCGGCCTACCCTACAATGAGCAGTTCTTC.

The chain has TRBV18 and TRBJ1-4, with D perhaps TRBD1 (6 bases). This CDR3 region has 13 residues. Germline CDR1 and CDR2: KGHSH and LQKENI. V lost 4 bases to trimming and J lost 8 bases, with 11 bases between them. The CDR3 reads CASSRGGTEKLFF. CDR3 bases: TGTGCCAGCTCACGGGGGGGCACGGAAAAACTGTTTTTT.

The chain recombines TRBV7-9 with TRBJ1-1; maybe TRBD1 (6 bases). This CDR3 contains 15 residues. CDR1 and CDR2 (germline): SEHNR, FQNEAQ (reference sequence). Deletions cut 4 bases from V and 7 bases from J, with 19 bases between. Here the CDR3 DNA reads TGTGCCAGCAGCTCTATTTACAGGGTGGTGGGTGAAGCTTTCTTT. Translating it yields CASSSIYRVVGEAFF.

The chain employs TRBV6-5 and TRBJ2-7; weak D call: TRBD1 (6 bases). The CDR3 totals 15 residues. The V end lost 0 bases, the J end lost 6 bases, and 15 bases lay between the germline ends. CDR1 and CDR2 (germline): MNHEY, SVGAGI. This CDR3 reads CASSYSHRAPGEQYF. The CDR3 DNA is TGTGCCAGCAGTTACTCCCACAGGGCTCCCGGCGAGCAGTACTTC.

The gene calls are TRBV29-1 and TRBJ1-1; 7 bases line up with TRBD1. J was trimmed by 1 base and V by 5 bases; bases with no gene match: 4. Germline loops: CDR1 SQVTM, CDR2 ANQGSEA. CDR3 length: 13 residues. The CDR3 loop reads CSVNRGSNTEAFF. CDR3 coding DNA: TGCAGCGTTAACAGGGGTTCGAACACTGAAGCTTTCTTT.

The chain links TRBV6-5 to TRBJ2-7; D is unclear. Trimming cost V 6 bases and J 8 bases, with 14 bases left between them. CDR3 length equals 12 residues. Germline CDR1 and CDR2: MNHEY and SVGAGI. CDR3 in DNA: TGTGCCAGCAGCCCCGCCGTCGGTAAGCAGTACTTC. Its translation is CASSPAVGKQYF.

This chain links TRBV10-2 with TRBJ2-1; 8 bases fit TRBD2. The CDR3 has 15 residues. Germline CDR1 is WSHSY and CDR2 is SAAADI. V gave up 8 bases and J gave up 6 bases; unmatched junction bases: 12. The CDR3 DNA sequence: TGCGCCAGCCACACCCTAGCGGGCGTAGGCAATGAGCAGTTCTTC. It codes for CASHTLAGVGNEQFF.